Sequencing of this T cell receptor (beta chain) was carried out in a study of blood T cell repertoires in COVID-19. Germline CDR1 is PRHDT and CDR2 is FYEKMQ (reference sequence). This CDR3 spans 14 amino acids. The V segment lost 5 bases and the J segment 0 bases; nucleotides outside the gene matches: 4. In the case of this clone: Additional DNA sequences in this sample encode the identical CDR3.

The table came from immunoSEQ multiplex PCR; TCRdb's copy has only in-frame clones and leaves some out. The table records hundreds of thousands of clones, 89% of them present only once. Source material: PBMCs or T cells enriched from blood (not recorded which). The sequence came from a woman between 40 and 50 years old who had recovered from COVID-19. V usage is TRBV13 and J usage is TRBJ2-7; 7 bases are shared with TRBD1. This CDR3 is CASSLRDSSYEQYF. CDR3 DNA: TGTGCCAGCAGCCTCCGGGACAGCTCCTACGAGCAGTACTTC.